This TCR beta chain was captured by sequencing in a study of T cell repertoires in cytomegalovirus infection. On the study more broadly: Alongside well-studied HLA-B-restricted CMV epitopes, recently identified HLA-C-restricted CMV epitopes were also used.

Study-level findings and limits: Using cumulative public TCR beta family frequency, the authors identified those who carried CMV together with the relevant HLA.

TCRdb processed the reads anew with MiXCR; each CDR3 protein has one entry. This sample carries a few hundred thousand distinct CDR3 sequences, 40% of them seen once, and the ten largest clones take 48%. Remarks on this clonotype: Its antigen is not known.

The germline V gene encodes CDR1 LNHDA and CDR2 SQIVND (reference sequence). CDR3 length: 14 residues. Between the trimmed V and J ends, which lost 4 bases and 8 bases, there was a span of 15 bases. This TCR derives from a human donor in good health (CMV status not recorded). Some clones in this sample may be carry-over from other donors' samples. Sequenced here: cultured PBMCs, sampled from culture after CMV antigen stimulation. This chain links TRBV19 with TRBJ2-1; no definite D call. In nucleotides, the CDR3 is TGTGCCAGTAGTAAAGCCCTATCGAGCGATGAGCAGTTCTTC. It translates to CASSKALSSDEQFF.